This T cell receptor beta chain was recorded in a study of low-dose radiotherapy and immunotherapy resistance in tumors. Overall study context: At a dose of 200 mg/m2, intravenous cyclophosphamide was given every two weeks, one day before radiation and immunotherapy.

Both TCRalpha and TCRbeta chains were reverse transcribed with V-gene-specific primers. TCRs were amplified for approximately 21 PCR cycles with a constant-region primer and V-primer adapter. TCRdb re-derived calls from the reads in MiXCR, one entry per CDR3 protein. The table has 57,000 or so distinct CDR3 sequences, under 30% seen once. Germline V gene lookup returns CDR1 SGHRS and CDR2 YFSETQ. The CDR3 totals 14 residues. The ends were cut back, 5 bases at V and 9 bases at J, with 17 bases in the middle. The time point denotes: before trial treatment. It was nivolumab, ipilimumab, aspirin, low-dose cyclophosphamide and low-dose radiotherapy that donors received. Solid tumors that lacked tumor-infiltrating lymphocytes and were advanced were present in eligible patients.

The TCR was taken from a male donor with prostate cancer. This material consisted of PBMCs, taken before treatment. V is TRBV5-1 and J is TRBJ2-2; perhaps D is TRBD1 or TRBD2 (5 bases each). The CDR3 sequence: CASSRDPTARELFF. DNA for the CDR3: TGCGCCAGCAGTAGGGACCCAACGGCCAGGGAGCTGTTTTTT. The complete variable domain, with remaining parts taken from reference TRBV5-1 and TRBJ2-2, reads KAGVTQTPRYLIKTRGQQVTLSCSPISGHRSVSWYQQTPGQGLQFLFEYFSETQRNKGNFPGRFSGRQFSNSRSEMNVSTLELGDSALYLCASSRDPTARELFFGEGSRLTVL.